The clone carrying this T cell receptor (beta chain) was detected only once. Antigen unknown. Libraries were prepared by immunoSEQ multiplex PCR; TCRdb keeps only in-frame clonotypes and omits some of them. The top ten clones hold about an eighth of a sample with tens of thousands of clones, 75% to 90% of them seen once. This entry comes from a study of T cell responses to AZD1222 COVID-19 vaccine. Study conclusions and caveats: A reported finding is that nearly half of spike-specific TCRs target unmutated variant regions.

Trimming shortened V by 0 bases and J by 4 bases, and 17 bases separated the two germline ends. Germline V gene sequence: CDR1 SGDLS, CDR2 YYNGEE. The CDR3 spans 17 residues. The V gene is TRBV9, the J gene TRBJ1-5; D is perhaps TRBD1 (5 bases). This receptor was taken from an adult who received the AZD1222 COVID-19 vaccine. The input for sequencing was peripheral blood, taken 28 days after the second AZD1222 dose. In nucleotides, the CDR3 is TGTGCCAGCAGCGTAGGTCCCTCGGGGGACGTAAATCAGCCCCAGCATTTT. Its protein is CASSVGPSGDVNQPQHF.